The present entry profiles one T cell receptor (beta chain) with its context. With a much larger clone just one base away, this may be a read error. This sample is drawn from a study of HIV-infected children after antiretroviral therapy interruption. V was shortened by 5 bases and J by 5 bases, with 17 bases between the two germline ends. The CDR3 runs to 15 residues. CDR1 and CDR2 (germline): MDHEN, SYDVKM. The TCR library was built from RNA with a 3' RACE protocol and unique molecular identifiers. TCRdb itself ran the 3' RACE reads through MiXCR, one entry per CDR3 protein. Altogether around 40,000 distinct CDR3 sequences are present, approximately 7% being singletons, with the ten largest covering roughly 0.87%. The treatment is: PENTA 11 planned treatment interruption arm or continuous ART arm.

The sequenced sample was CD45RA+ CD4+ T cells from PBMCs, pooled from several time points, obtained from a donor given antiretroviral therapy, either interrupted or continuous. The sample's subset: naive CD4+ CD45RA+ CD45RO- T cells. The rearrangement joins TRBV28 to TRBJ2-3; D possibly corresponds to TRBD2 (7 bases). The receptor was derived from a pool of human donors with HIV. The CDR3 bases are TGTGCCAGCAGTCTTTTGGGGGGGCGCGGAGATACGCAGTATTTT. Protein sequence: CASSLLGGRGDTQYF.